This record looks at one T cell receptor (beta chain) sequence and its context. These data are taken from a study of CD8+CD57+ T cells in acquired aplastic anemia. Study in general: On average, sorted CD4+ and CD8+ cells gave approximately 3.1 ug of DNA.

The germline V gene encodes CDR1 LNHDA and CDR2 SQIVND (reference sequence). The CDR3 runs to 12 residues. V was pared by 9 bases and J by 9 bases, with 18 bases between. Genomic DNA, serving as template, underwent TCR beta VDJ and CDR3 profiling. One entry per CDR3 protein results from TCRdb running MiXCR on the reads. The data show just over 450,000 distinct CDR3 sequences, approximately 32% seen once. Sequenced patients had shown CD8+CD57+ cell expansion by flow cytometry. This rearrangement joins TRBV19 to TRBJ2-7; a weak D match, TRBD1 (6 bases). Source material: sorted CD4+, CD8+, or CD8+CD57+ T cells (not recorded which) from PBMCs. This TCR was sampled from a human donor with aplastic anemia. The CDR3 DNA reads as TGTGCCAGCAGCCTGACAGGTCTCGGGCAGTACTTC. This gives the protein CASSLTGLGQYF. The complete variable domain, with remaining parts taken from reference TRBV19 and TRBJ2-7, reads DGGITQSPKYLFRKEGQNVTLSCEQNLNHDAMYWYRQDPGQGLRLIYYSQIVNDFQKGDIAEGYSVSREKKESFPLTVTSAQKNPTAFYLCASSLTGLGQYFGPGTRLTVT.